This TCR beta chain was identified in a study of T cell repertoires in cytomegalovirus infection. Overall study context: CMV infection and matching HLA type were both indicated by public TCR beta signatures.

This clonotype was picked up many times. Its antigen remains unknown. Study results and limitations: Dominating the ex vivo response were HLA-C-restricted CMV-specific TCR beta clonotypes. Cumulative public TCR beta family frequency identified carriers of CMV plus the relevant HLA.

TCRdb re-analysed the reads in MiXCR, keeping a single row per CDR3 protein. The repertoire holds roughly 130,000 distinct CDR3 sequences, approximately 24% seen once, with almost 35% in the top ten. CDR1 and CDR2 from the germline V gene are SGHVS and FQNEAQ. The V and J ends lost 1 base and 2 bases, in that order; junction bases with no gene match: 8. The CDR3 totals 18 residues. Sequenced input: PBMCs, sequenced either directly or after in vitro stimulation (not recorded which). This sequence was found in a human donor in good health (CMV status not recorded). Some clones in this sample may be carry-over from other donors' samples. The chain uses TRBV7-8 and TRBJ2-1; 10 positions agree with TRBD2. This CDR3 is CASSLGSGTSVAYNEQFF. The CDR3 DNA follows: TGTGCCAGCAGCTTAGGGTCCGGGACTAGCGTAGCCTACAATGAGCAGTTCTTC.